The next 20 T cell receptor beta chains were all read from a single sample in a study of blood T cell repertoires in COVID-19. Generated by immunoSEQ multiplex PCR, the TCRdb table keeps only in-frame clones and is missing some. The data hold about 250,000 clones, with about nine tenths observed a single time. The material sequenced was PBMCs or T cells enriched from blood (not recorded which). The source is a woman aged 25 to 39 with acute COVID-19.

The V call is TRBV5-1, the J call TRBJ2-5; D call uncertain. The CDR3 runs 15 residues. Trimming took 0 bases from V and 2 from J, leaving 11 bases between them. Germline V gene sequence: CDR1 SGHRS, CDR2 YFSETQ. This CDR3 is CASSLAESFQETQYF. The CDR3 DNA follows: TGCGCCAGCAGCTTGGCCGAGAGCTTTCAAGAGACCCAGTACTTC.

The chain links TRBV19 to TRBJ1-5; D may be TRBD1 (5 bases). The V end was cut by 3 bases, the J end by 8 bases, with 11 bases between. This CDR3 comprises 13 residues. From germline, CDR1 is LNHDA and CDR2 SQIVND (reference sequence). CDR3 in amino acids: CASSMKGREPQHF. Written as DNA, the CDR3 is TGTGCCAGTAGTATGAAGGGGCGTGAGCCCCAGCATTTT.

The chain has TRBV7-8 and TRBJ1-2; unclear D gene. Germline V gene sequence: CDR1 SGHVS, CDR2 FQNEAQ. V was shortened by 5 bases and J by 2 bases, with 12 bases between the two germline ends. The CDR3 runs 14 residues. In DNA, the CDR3 is TGTGCCAGCAGCCTGACAACGTTGAACTATGGCTACACCTTC. Protein: CASSLTTLNYGYTF.

V is TRBV9 and J is TRBJ2-1; possibly TRBD1 for D (5 bases). Trimming took 4 bases from V and 0 from J, leaving 11 bases between them. Germline-derived CDR1 and CDR2 are SGDLS and YYNGEE. The CDR3 runs to 15 residues. The CDR3 loop reads CASSSTESSYNEQFF. In DNA form, the CDR3 reads TGTGCCAGCAGCTCGACAGAGAGCTCCTACAATGAGCAGTTCTTC.

The chain carries TRBV7-3 and TRBJ2-2; D ambiguous. Trimming removed 5 bases from V and 3 bases from J, with 10 bases in between. CDR3 length: 14 residues. Germline V gives CDR1 SGHTA, CDR2 FQGTGA. The CDR3 nucleotides are TGTGCCAGCAGCCCTAACCGTTACACCGGGGAGCTGTTTTTT. Its protein is CASSPNRYTGELFF.

The chain employs TRBV5-3 and TRBJ1-5, with 10 bases identical to TRBD1. TRBV5-3 is classed as an ORF, of uncertain function. J was trimmed by 6 bases and V by 0 bases; bases with no gene match: 3. The CDR3 consists of 15 residues. CDR3 DNA: TGTGCCAGAAGCTTGGGGACAGGGGGTGGTCAGCCCCAGCATTTT. Amino acids: CARSLGTGGGQPQHF.

The chain links TRBV5-5 to TRBJ1-2, with D maybe TRBD1 (5 bases). Trimming pared 0 bases from V and 8 bases from J, leaving 8 bases between. The CDR3 consists of 12 residues. Germline V gene lookup returns CDR1 SGHKS and CDR2 YYEKEE (reference sequence). CDR3 in amino acids: CASSLEGRGYTF. The CDR3 DNA is TGTGCCAGCAGCTTGGAGGGGCGCGGCTACACCTTC. Combining the CDR3 with reference TRBV5-5 and TRBJ1-2 gives the whole variable domain DAGVTQSPTHLIKTRGQQVTLRCSPISGHKSVSWYQQVLGQGPQFIFQYYEKEERGRGNFPDRFSARQFPNYSSELNVNALLLGDSALYLCASSLEGRGYTFGSGTRLTVV.

The chain links TRBV5-1 to TRBJ1-2, with a tentative D call TRBD1 (6 bases). The germline V gene encodes CDR1 SGHRS and CDR2 YFSETQ. This CDR3 contains 14 residues. With 0 bases removed from V and 8 bases from J, the gap between germline ends came to 14 bases. The CDR3 region has the DNA TGCGCCAGCAGCTTGGACAGGGAAATGGAGGGCTACACCTTC. Amino acids: CASSLDREMEGYTF.

The chain carries TRBV27 and TRBJ2-1; D is perhaps TRBD2 (6 bases). Germline loops: CDR1 MNHEY, CDR2 SMNVEV (reference sequence). V lost 0 bases to trimming and J lost 5 bases, with 14 bases between them. The CDR3 totals 16 residues. CDR3 coding DNA: TGTGCCAGCAGTTTATCCGAGGCGGGGCGGCACAATGAGCAGTTCTTC. Protein sequence: CASSLSEAGRHNEQFF.

V usage is TRBV7-3 and J usage is TRBJ2-1; D possibly corresponds to TRBD2 (5 bases). This CDR3 contains 15 residues. Germline V gene sequence: CDR1 SGHTA, CDR2 FQGTGA. V lost 5 bases, J lost 0 bases, and 11 bases lay in between. CDR3 region: CASSPLGGSYNEQFF. For the CDR3, the DNA is TGTGCCAGCAGCCCGCTAGGAGGCTCCTACAATGAGCAGTTCTTC.

This chain uses TRBV30 with TRBJ2-1; 7 bases match TRBD2. V was clipped by 1 base and J by 3 bases; unmatched bases: 12. Germline V gene lookup returns CDR1 GTSNPN and CDR2 SVGIG (reference sequence). There are 17 residues in the CDR3. CDR3 sequence (DNA): TGTGCCTGGAGTGCCCTCCGGCTAGCGGAGGACTACAATGAGCAGTTCTTC. As protein: CAWSALRLAEDYNEQFF.

The CDR3 nucleotides read TGTGCCATCGAGACTAGTTTGGTCCGCGAGCAGTACTTC. Protein product: CAIETSLVREQYF. The chain carries TRBV6-5 and TRBJ2-7, with a possible D match to TRBD2 (6 bases). The CDR3 runs to 13 residues. Trimming took off 10 bases at V and 6 bases at J, with 19 bases between the two ends. In germline, CDR1 is MNHEY, CDR2 SVGAGI.

The rearrangement uses TRBV9 and TRBJ2-3; D might be TRBD2 (6 bases). V lost 5 bases and J 2 bases, leaving 12 bases between the germline ends. Germline CDR1 reads SGDLS; CDR2 reads YYNGEE. The CDR3 covers 14 residues. This CDR3 reads CASRRGTLTDTQYF. The CDR3 bases are TGTGCCAGCAGACGGGGGACCCTCACAGATACGCAGTATTTT.

This chain links TRBV25-1 with TRBJ1-3, with 8 bases matching TRBD1. V trimming: 4 bases; J trimming: 0 bases; junction bases outside the gene matches: 5. The CDR3 spans 16 residues. The germline gives CDR1 MGHDK, CDR2 SYGVNS. The CDR3 reads CASSADRESSGNTIYF. The CDR3 coding sequence is TGTGCCAGCAGTGCGGACAGGGAGAGCTCTGGAAACACCATATATTTT.

The rearrangement uses TRBV18 and TRBJ1-2; 8 bases line up with TRBD1. CDR1 KGHSH and CDR2 LQKENI come from the germline V gene. V lost 3 bases and J lost 7; bases outside the gene matches: 10. The CDR3 totals 15 residues. The CDR3 sequence: CASSPPTGESGGYTF. In DNA, the CDR3 is TGTGCCAGCTCACCCCCGACAGGGGAGTCGGGTGGCTACACCTTC.

This clone has a single count. V is TRBV11-3 and J is TRBJ2-2; maybe TRBD2 (6 bases). With 1 base removed from V and 1 base from J, the gap between germline ends came to 10 bases. CDR1 is SGHNT, CDR2 YENEEA, per germline. CDR3 size: 16 residues. CDR3 DNA: TGTGCCAGCAGCTTAGGTGGGGGGTTGAACACCGGGGAGCTGTTTTTT. Protein: CASSLGGGLNTGELFF.

The chain has TRBV7-9 and TRBJ1-2; 8 bases are shared with TRBD1. The length of the CDR3 is 13 residues. Germline CDR1 SEHNR, CDR2 FQNEAQ (reference sequence). V dropped 5 bases and J dropped 3; count of bases not matched to a gene: 2. The DNA of the CDR3 is TGTGCCAGCAGCGCGGGACAGGACTATGGCTACACCTTC. This codes for CASSAGQDYGYTF.

The chain has TRBV13 and TRBJ1-1; a weak D match, TRBD1 (5 bases). The CDR3 extends over 12 amino acids. Germline V gives CDR1 PRHDT, CDR2 FYEKMQ (reference sequence). The ends were cut back, 3 bases at V and 6 bases at J, with 8 bases in the middle. In DNA form, the CDR3 reads TGTGCCAGCAGCTTTGACAGAGCTGAAGCTTTCTTT. Protein product: CASSFDRAEAFF.

V gene TRBV29-1 combines with J gene TRBJ1-1, with TRBD1 matching over 8 bases. CDR1 and CDR2 from the germline V gene are SQVTM and ANQGSEA. V gave up 7 bases and J gave up 3 bases; unmatched junction bases: 7. This CDR3 spans 13 amino acids. CDR3 coding DNA: TGCAGCGGTCAGACAGGGGATCACACTGAAGCTTTCTTT. This translates into CSGQTGDHTEAFF.

The chain links TRBV5-1 to TRBJ1-2; TRBD1 matches 8 bases. V was pared by 3 bases and J by 7 bases, with 14 bases of the junction left unmatched. The V gene's germline CDR1 is SGHRS and CDR2 YFSETQ. The CDR3 covers 16 residues. This chain's CDR3 is CASSYVTAGQEGGYTF. CDR3 coding DNA: TGCGCCAGCAGCTACGTAACGGCGGGACAGGAAGGTGGCTACACCTTC.